These T cell receptor beta chains were read from a single sample in a study of blood T cell repertoires in COVID-19. Profiled with immunoSEQ multiplex PCR; TCRdb holds only in-frame clones, not every one. Of under 200,000 clones listed, over 75% are singletons. Material: PBMCs or T cells enriched from blood (not recorded which). All receptors derive from a woman between 35 and 50 years old with acute COVID-19. Both conserved end residues are part of each CDR3. A D gene is named only where the DNA matches it firmly. Clone size is stated in some rows and not others, as once, few, many or a class when expanded.

v_call: TRBV5-4
d_call: .
clone_size: .
cdr3_length: 13
j_call: TRBJ2-1
cdr3_nt: TGTGCCAGCAGCGTTGACTACTACAATGAGCAGTTCTTC
cdr3_aa: CASSVDYYNEQFF

v_call: TRBV7-2
d_call: .
clone_size: .
cdr3_length: 16
j_call: TRBJ2-3
cdr3_nt: TGTGCCAGCAGCTTAGAGAGTAACCCCCTCGGGAATACGCAGTATTTT
cdr3_aa: CASSLESNPLGNTQYF

v_call: TRBV28
d_call: .
clone_size: .
cdr3_length: 17
j_call: TRBJ2-1
cdr3_nt: TGTGCCAGCAGTTTAATAAGGGGGGGGCTTATTGGCAATGAGCAGTTCTTC
cdr3_aa: CASSLIRGGLIGNEQFF

v_call: TRBV5-1
d_call: .
clone_size: .
cdr3_length: 15
j_call: TRBJ2-4
cdr3_nt: TGCGCCAGCAGCTTGGGTTCAGGGAACAAAAACATTCAGTACTTC
cdr3_aa: CASSLGSGNKNIQYF

v_call: TRBV28
d_call: .
clone_size: .
cdr3_length: 15
j_call: TRBJ2-1
cdr3_nt: TGTGCCAGCAGTCCCCTTAGCGGAGTGGGCAATGAGCAGTTCTTC
cdr3_aa: CASSPLSGVGNEQFF

v_call: TRBV3-1/TRBV3-2
d_call: TRBD1
clone_size: .
cdr3_length: 20
j_call: TRBJ1-4
cdr3_nt: TGTGCCAGCAGCCTGAGGACTCCGGGACAGGGGCGCACAACTAATGAAAAACTGTTTTTT
cdr3_aa: CASSLRTPGQGRTTNEKLFF

v_call: TRBV27
d_call: .
clone_size: .
cdr3_length: 13
j_call: TRBJ2-2
cdr3_nt: TGTGCCAGCAGTTTTAGGACAACCGGGGAGCTGTTTTTT
cdr3_aa: CASSFRTTGELFF

v_call: TRBV5-1
d_call: .
clone_size: .
cdr3_length: 14
j_call: TRBJ1-5
cdr3_nt: TGCGCCAGCAGCTTGGCCCAGGGAGGATGGCCCCAGCATTTT
cdr3_aa: CASSLAQGGWPQHF

v_call: TRBV5-1
d_call: TRBD1
clone_size: .
cdr3_length: 13
j_call: TRBJ1-2
cdr3_nt: TGCGCCAGCAGCTCATCCCAGGGGGTTGGCTACACCTTC
cdr3_aa: CASSSSQGVGYTF

v_call: TRBV6-5
d_call: .
clone_size: once
cdr3_length: 15
j_call: TRBJ2-1
cdr3_nt: TGTGCCAGCAGGCCGACGGCTAGCTCCTACAATGAGCAGTTCTTC
cdr3_aa: CASRPTASSYNEQFF

v_call: TRBV5-4
d_call: .
clone_size: .
cdr3_length: 13
j_call: TRBJ2-5
cdr3_nt: TGTGCCAGCAGCTTGCCAGGGGAAGAGACCCAGTACTTC
cdr3_aa: CASSLPGEETQYF

v_call: TRBV10-2
d_call: .
clone_size: .
cdr3_length: 12
j_call: TRBJ1-2
cdr3_nt: TGCGCCACCACATCAGGCAACTATGGCTACACCTTC
cdr3_aa: CATTSGNYGYTF

v_call: TRBV5-4
d_call: .
clone_size: .
cdr3_length: 15
j_call: TRBJ2-2
cdr3_nt: TGTGCCAGCAGCTTGGGTGCAGAAAACACCGGGGAGCTGTTTTTT
cdr3_aa: CASSLGAENTGELFF

v_call: TRBV6-5
d_call: TRBD1
clone_size: few
cdr3_length: 14
j_call: TRBJ2-7
cdr3_nt: TGTGCCAGCAGACGGGACAGGGGATCCTACGAGCAGTACTTC
cdr3_aa: CASRRDRGSYEQYF

v_call: TRBV5-5
d_call: TRBD2
clone_size: .
cdr3_length: 17
j_call: TRBJ2-3
cdr3_nt: TGTGCCAGCAGCTTGGGTCCAGCGGGAGTTGGCACAGATACGCAGTATTTT
cdr3_aa: CASSLGPAGVGTDTQYF

v_call: TRBV7-2
d_call: .
clone_size: .
cdr3_length: 20
j_call: TRBJ2-1
cdr3_nt: TGTGCCAGCAGCTTAGCCCCCGGAGGGGGCGCCTTAGCAAACTACAATGAGCAGTTCTTC
cdr3_aa: CASSLAPGGGALANYNEQFF

v_call: TRBV19
d_call: .
clone_size: .
cdr3_length: 15
j_call: TRBJ1-5
cdr3_nt: TGTGCCAGTAGTAGGGGCCAGATTAGCAATCAGCCCCAGCATTTT
cdr3_aa: CASSRGQISNQPQHF

v_call: TRBV3-1/TRBV3-2
d_call: TRBD1
clone_size: once
cdr3_length: 15
j_call: TRBJ2-1
cdr3_nt: TGTGCCAGCAGCCCTCGGGACAGGGCTCTGTATGAGCAGTTCTTC
cdr3_aa: CASSPRDRALYEQFF

v_call: TRBV5-1
d_call: TRBD2
clone_size: .
cdr3_length: 16
j_call: TRBJ2-3
cdr3_nt: TGCGCCAGCAGCGTCCTACTAGCGGGAGGGGCAGATACGCAGTATTTT
cdr3_aa: CASSVLLAGGADTQYF

v_call: TRBV7-9
d_call: TRBD1
clone_size: .
cdr3_length: 15
j_call: TRBJ2-7
cdr3_nt: TGTGCCAGCAGCTTAGCCGGGACAGGGGGTTTCGAGCAGTACTTC
cdr3_aa: CASSLAGTGGFEQYF

v_call: TRBV2
d_call: TRBD2
clone_size: .
cdr3_length: 17
j_call: TRBJ2-2
cdr3_nt: TGTGCCAGCAGTGAAGGTAGCGGGAGGGCCCGCACCGGGGAGCTGTTTTTT
cdr3_aa: CASSEGSGRARTGELFF

v_call: TRBV3-1/TRBV3-2
d_call: .
clone_size: few
cdr3_length: 15
j_call: TRBJ2-3
cdr3_nt: TGTGCCAGCAGCTTATACGGGGGGCACGGGGATACGCAGTATTTT
cdr3_aa: CASSLYGGHGDTQYF

v_call: TRBV9
d_call: TRBD1
clone_size: .
cdr3_length: 17
j_call: TRBJ2-2
cdr3_nt: TGTGCCAGCAGCGTAGCTATCAGGACAGGGAGAACCGGGGAGCTGTTTTTT
cdr3_aa: CASSVAIRTGRTGELFF

v_call: TRBV7-2
d_call: TRBD2
clone_size: .
cdr3_length: 14
j_call: TRBJ2-7
cdr3_nt: TGTGCCAGCAGCCCCGGCGGGGGAGGCTACGAGCAGTACTTC
cdr3_aa: CASSPGGGGYEQYF

v_call: TRBV6-5
d_call: .
clone_size: .
cdr3_length: 15
j_call: TRBJ2-7
cdr3_nt: TGTGCCAGCAGGCAACAGGTCTGGAGCTCCTACGAGCAGTACTTC
cdr3_aa: CASRQQVWSSYEQYF

v_call: TRBV20-1
d_call: .
clone_size: .
cdr3_length: 11
j_call: TRBJ2-1
cdr3_nt: TGCAGTGCTAGGGGGAGTCATGAGCAGTTCTTC
cdr3_aa: CSARGSHEQFF

v_call: TRBV2
d_call: .
clone_size: many
cdr3_length: 11
j_call: TRBJ1-2
cdr3_nt: TGTGCCAGCAGCCGGGGGGATGGCTACACCTTC
cdr3_aa: CASSRGDGYTF

v_call: TRBV20-1
d_call: TRBD1
clone_size: .
cdr3_length: 17
j_call: TRBJ1-5
cdr3_nt: TGCAGTGCTAGTAAACGGACAGGGGCTAGTGGCAATCAGCCCCAGCATTTT
cdr3_aa: CSASKRTGASGNQPQHF

v_call: TRBV5-4
d_call: TRBD2
clone_size: .
cdr3_length: 14
j_call: TRBJ2-7
cdr3_nt: TGTGCCAGCAGCTTAACTAGCGGGAGGAACGAGCAGTACTTC
cdr3_aa: CASSLTSGRNEQYF

v_call: TRBV3-1/TRBV3-2
d_call: .
clone_size: .
cdr3_length: 14
j_call: TRBJ2-7
cdr3_nt: TGTGCCAGCAGCAGAGACGACAGGAACTACGAGCAGTACTTC
cdr3_aa: CASSRDDRNYEQYF

v_call: TRBV7-9
d_call: TRBD1
clone_size: .
cdr3_length: 14
j_call: TRBJ1-2
cdr3_nt: TGTGCCAGCAGCTCAGGGGGCGCAGATTCTGGCTACACCTTC
cdr3_aa: CASSSGGADSGYTF

v_call: TRBV2
d_call: .
clone_size: .
cdr3_length: 15
j_call: TRBJ2-3
cdr3_nt: TGTGCCAGCAGCGCCGAGGCGACTAGCACAGATACGCAGTATTTT
cdr3_aa: CASSAEATSTDTQYF

v_call: TRBV19
d_call: .
clone_size: .
cdr3_length: 14
j_call: TRBJ1-2
cdr3_nt: TGTGCCAGTAGCCCTACTTATGGACAGATCTTGACTTACTTC
cdr3_aa: CASSPTYGQILTYF

v_call: TRBV7-9
d_call: TRBD1
clone_size: .
cdr3_length: 16
j_call: TRBJ1-2
cdr3_nt: TGTGCCAGCAGCCCGGGACGGGACAGCGCCAACTATGGCTACACCTTC
cdr3_aa: CASSPGRDSANYGYTF

v_call: TRBV12-3/TRBV12-4
d_call: TRBD1
clone_size: .
cdr3_length: 11
j_call: TRBJ1-2
cdr3_nt: TGTGCCAGCAGTTTAGGGACAGGGTACACCTTC
cdr3_aa: CASSLGTGYTF

v_call: TRBV6-5
d_call: .
clone_size: .
cdr3_length: 13
j_call: TRBJ1-2
cdr3_nt: TGTGCCAGCAGTTCGGGACTCAAGATGGACTACACCTTC
cdr3_aa: CASSSGLKMDYTF

v_call: TRBV27
d_call: .
clone_size: .
cdr3_length: 13
j_call: TRBJ2-5
cdr3_nt: TGTGCCAGCAGTTCTCTCCGGTGGGAGACCCAGTACTTC
cdr3_aa: CASSSLRWETQYF

v_call: TRBV4-1
d_call: .
clone_size: .
cdr3_length: 15
j_call: TRBJ1-6
cdr3_nt: TGCGCCAGCAGCCAAGATAGAGGGGGTAATTCACCCCTCCACTTT
cdr3_aa: CASSQDRGGNSPLHF

v_call: TRBV29-1
d_call: TRBD1
clone_size: .
cdr3_length: 15
j_call: TRBJ1-1
cdr3_nt: TGCAGCGTTGACCAGGGACAGCCCGGGGACACTGAAGCTTTCTTT
cdr3_aa: CSVDQGQPGDTEAFF

v_call: TRBV7-9
d_call: TRBD2
clone_size: .
cdr3_length: 16
j_call: TRBJ2-3
cdr3_nt: TGTGCCAGCAGCTTTTATTCTAGCGGGTTCACAGATACGCAGTATTTT
cdr3_aa: CASSFYSSGFTDTQYF

v_call: TRBV18
d_call: .
clone_size: .
cdr3_length: 16
j_call: TRBJ2-6
cdr3_nt: TGTGCCAGCTCACCTAGGGACTCCTCTGGGGCCAACGTCCTGACTTTC
cdr3_aa: CASSPRDSSGANVLTF

v_call: TRBV25-1
d_call: TRBD1
clone_size: once
cdr3_length: 14
j_call: TRBJ1-1
cdr3_nt: TGTGCCAGCAGGAAGGGGGGACAGGTTAATGAAGCTTTCTTT
cdr3_aa: CASRKGGQVNEAFF

v_call: TRBV6-5
d_call: .
clone_size: .
cdr3_length: 13
j_call: TRBJ1-2
cdr3_nt: TGTGCCAGCAGTTATAGCCAGTACTATGGCTACACCTTC
cdr3_aa: CASSYSQYYGYTF

v_call: TRBV29-1
d_call: TRBD1
clone_size: .
cdr3_length: 11
j_call: TRBJ1-1
cdr3_nt: TGCAGCGTCGGACAGGGCACTGAAGCTTTCTTT
cdr3_aa: CSVGQGTEAFF

v_call: TRBV14
d_call: TRBD2
clone_size: once
cdr3_length: 17
j_call: TRBJ2-5
cdr3_nt: TGTGCCAGCAGCCAAGAAGCTAGCGGCGTAGGAATGGGGACCCAGTACTTC
cdr3_aa: CASSQEASGVGMGTQYF

v_call: TRBV7-2
d_call: .
clone_size: .
cdr3_length: 14
j_call: TRBJ1-2
cdr3_nt: TGTGCCAGCAGCCCAGGAACAACTAACTATGGCTACACCTTC
cdr3_aa: CASSPGTTNYGYTF

v_call: TRBV5-8
d_call: .
clone_size: .
cdr3_length: 16
j_call: TRBJ1-6
cdr3_nt: TGTGCCAGCCGAAAACTGCCCCGGGGGGATAATTCACCCCTCCACTTT
cdr3_aa: CASRKLPRGDNSPLHF

v_call: TRBV5-1
d_call: TRBD1
clone_size: .
cdr3_length: 14
j_call: TRBJ1-1
cdr3_nt: TGCGCCAGCAGCCTCCGACAGGGTTGGACTGAAGCTTTCTTT
cdr3_aa: CASSLRQGWTEAFF

v_call: TRBV19
d_call: .
clone_size: .
cdr3_length: 12
j_call: TRBJ2-1
cdr3_nt: TGTGCCAGTAGTATAAGCGTCGGTGAGCAGTTCTTC
cdr3_aa: CASSISVGEQFF

v_call: TRBV6-5
d_call: TRBD1
clone_size: .
cdr3_length: 15
j_call: TRBJ2-2
cdr3_nt: TGTGCCAGCAGTCTTGGACAGGGTAACACCGGGGAGCTGTTTTTT
cdr3_aa: CASSLGQGNTGELFF

v_call: TRBV5-1
d_call: TRBD1
clone_size: .
cdr3_length: 14
j_call: TRBJ2-5
cdr3_nt: TGCGCCAGCAGCTTGGGACAGGGTATTGCGACCCAGTACTTC
cdr3_aa: CASSLGQGIATQYF

v_call: TRBV21-1
d_call: .
clone_size: .
cdr3_length: 16
j_call: TRBJ2-3
cdr3_nt: TGTGCCAGCAGCCCCCGGACTAGCGGGAGCACAGATACGCAGTATTTT
cdr3_aa: CASSPRTSGSTDTQYF

v_call: TRBV13
d_call: TRBD2
clone_size: .
cdr3_length: 16
j_call: TRBJ2-4
cdr3_nt: TGTGCCAGCAGCTTAAAGGGACTAGCGGGAGTGGACATTCAGTACTTC
cdr3_aa: CASSLKGLAGVDIQYF

v_call: TRBV15
d_call: .
clone_size: .
cdr3_length: 15
j_call: TRBJ2-1
cdr3_nt: TGTGCCACCAGCAGAGAAGTCGGGGGTTACAATGAGCAGTTCTTC
cdr3_aa: CATSREVGGYNEQFF

v_call: TRBV12-3/TRBV12-4
d_call: .
clone_size: .
cdr3_length: 12
j_call: TRBJ2-5
cdr3_nt: TGTGCCAGCAAGACGGGAAAGGAGACCCAGTACTTC
cdr3_aa: CASKTGKETQYF

v_call: TRBV6-5
d_call: TRBD2
clone_size: .
cdr3_length: 15
j_call: TRBJ2-7
cdr3_nt: TGTGCCAGCAGTCGACTAGCGGGAGTCAATTACGAGCAGTACTTC
cdr3_aa: CASSRLAGVNYEQYF

v_call: TRBV9
d_call: TRBD2
clone_size: .
cdr3_length: 16
j_call: TRBJ2-3
cdr3_nt: TGTGCCAGCAGCGTGGCAGCGGGAGGCCCCACAGATACGCAGTATTTT
cdr3_aa: CASSVAAGGPTDTQYF

v_call: TRBV11-2
d_call: TRBD2
clone_size: .
cdr3_length: 16
j_call: TRBJ2-3
cdr3_nt: TGTGCCAGCAGCTTAACCCTAGCGGGAGCAAGAGATACGCAGTATTTT
cdr3_aa: CASSLTLAGARDTQYF

v_call: TRBV11-3
d_call: .
clone_size: few
cdr3_length: 13
j_call: TRBJ2-1
cdr3_nt: TGTGCCAGCAGCTTAGTGCTAGCCAATGAGCAGTTCTTC
cdr3_aa: CASSLVLANEQFF